The table lists the clone carrying this T cell receptor beta chain with many counts. Sorted-subset replicate PCRs used 150 to 250 ng of genomic DNA. This amount corresponded to approximately 30,000 T cell genomes. The protocol was immunoSEQ multiplex PCR, while the TCRdb copy is restricted to in-frame clones and leaves out a portion. The table records just over 2,000,000 clones, approximately 95% of them present only once. These data are taken from a study of shared clonotypes between healthy human individuals. Overall study: The donor pool was made up of two women and three men aged 18 to 49. Three plates were used per donor for CD4 naive, three for CD4 memory, two for CD8 naive and one for CD8 memory.

This CDR3 is built from 16 residues. Trimming removed 2 bases from V and 3 bases from J, with 16 bases in between. CDR1 is MDHEN, CDR2 SYDVKM, per germline. Sample: naive CD4+ T cells sorted from blood. The subset denotes: CD45RA+ positively selected. This clonotype was obtained from a young man in good health. The rearrangement uses TRBV28 and TRBJ1-1, with a weak D call TRBD1 (6 bases). CDR3 region: CASSLTWGTSYTEAFF. The CDR3 nucleotides are TGTGCCAGCAGTTTAACATGGGGGACATCCTACACTGAAGCTTTCTTT.